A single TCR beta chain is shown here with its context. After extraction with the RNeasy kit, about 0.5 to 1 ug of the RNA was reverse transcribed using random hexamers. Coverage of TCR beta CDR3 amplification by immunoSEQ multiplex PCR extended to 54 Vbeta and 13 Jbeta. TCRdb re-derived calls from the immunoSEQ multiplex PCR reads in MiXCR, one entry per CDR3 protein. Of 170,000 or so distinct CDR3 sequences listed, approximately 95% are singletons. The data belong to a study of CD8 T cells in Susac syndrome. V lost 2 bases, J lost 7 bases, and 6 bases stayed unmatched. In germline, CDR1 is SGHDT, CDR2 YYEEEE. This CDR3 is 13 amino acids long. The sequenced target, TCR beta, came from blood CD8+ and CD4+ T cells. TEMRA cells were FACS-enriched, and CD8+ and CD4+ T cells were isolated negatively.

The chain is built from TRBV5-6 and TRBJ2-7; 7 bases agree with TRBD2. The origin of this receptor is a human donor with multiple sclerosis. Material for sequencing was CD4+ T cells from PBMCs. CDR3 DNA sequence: TGTGCCAGCAGCTTTCCGGGAGGTGGTGAGCAGTACTTC. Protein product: CASSFPGGGEQYF.